Sequencing of this TCR beta chain was carried out in a study of blood T cell repertoires in COVID-19. Whole-study context: Samples of COVID-19 (acute and convalescent) were obtained from the United States, Italy and Spain. PBMCs, B-cell-depleted T cells, or T cells were the source of the cDNA or gDNA that made up the material.

In the original processing: For nucleated cells, counts were estimated from reference gene primer amplification. Sequencing was performed with immunoSEQ multiplex PCR; in TCRdb, only in-frame clones are kept and a portion is missing. D and trimming come from the DNA, and the V and J calls and clone size come from that table. Among over 110,000 clones, 80% were seen once, and the ten largest hold 3.5%. V gave up 1 base and J gave up 5 bases; unmatched junction bases: 5. CDR1 is MGHRA, CDR2 YSYEKL, per germline. CDR3 length: 16 amino acids. The sample taken for sequencing was peripheral blood. The rearrangement joins TRBV4-1 to TRBJ2-7, with 13 bases identical to TRBD2. The origin of this receptor is a man aged 70-80 years who had recovered from COVID-19. DNA for the CDR3: TGCGCCAGCAGCCAAGCACTAGCGGGAGGGCTCGACGAGCAGTACTTC. Protein product: CASSQALAGGLDEQYF.